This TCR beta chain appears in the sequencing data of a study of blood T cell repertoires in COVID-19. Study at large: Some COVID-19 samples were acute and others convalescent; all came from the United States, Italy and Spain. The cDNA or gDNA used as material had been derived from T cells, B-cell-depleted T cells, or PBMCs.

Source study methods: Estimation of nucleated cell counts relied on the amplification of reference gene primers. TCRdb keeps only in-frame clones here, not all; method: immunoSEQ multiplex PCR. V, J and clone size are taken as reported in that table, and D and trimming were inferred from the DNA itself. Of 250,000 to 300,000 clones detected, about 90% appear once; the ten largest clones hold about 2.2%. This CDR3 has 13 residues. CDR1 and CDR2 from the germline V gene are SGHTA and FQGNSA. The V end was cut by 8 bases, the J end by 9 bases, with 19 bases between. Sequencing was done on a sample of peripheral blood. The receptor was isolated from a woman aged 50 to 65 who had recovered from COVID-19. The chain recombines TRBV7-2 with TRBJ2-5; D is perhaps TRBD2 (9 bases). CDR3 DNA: TGTGCCAGCGGCGCCCTAGCGGGACAGGCCCAGTACTTC. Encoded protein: CASGALAGQAQYF.